A single sample gave rise to the 22 T cell receptor beta chains below, sequenced in a study of tumor and adjacent non-tumor tissue in lung cancer. This sample's RNA came from whole unsorted tissue. Three rounds of nested PCR, following a modified ARM-PCR protocol, produced the TCRbeta library. TCRdb ran MiXCR on the multiplex PCR reads and lists one entry per CDR3 protein. This table holds 200,000 to 250,000 distinct CDR3 sequences, 70% to 75% found once. The sequencing sample was made of lung tumor tissue. The origin of the receptors is a man in his 60s with non-small cell lung cancer.

For this clonotype: One junction end disagrees with the germline gene, perhaps due to a read error. The chain recombines TRBV6-2 or TRBV6-3 with TRBJ1-2; D is undetermined. This CDR3 has 17 amino acids. Germline values: CDR1 MNHEY, CDR2 SVGEGT. CDR3 loop: CASIYSRRVTLNYGYTF. CDR3 DNA: TGTGCCAGCATTTACTCGCGTAGGGTCACCCTCAACTATGGCTACACCTTC.

The chain couples TRBV21-1 to TRBJ1-4. TRBV21-1 is described as a pseudogene. This CDR3 is 13 amino acids long. The CDR3 region has the DNA TGTGCCAGCAGCAAACGAGGGAATGAAAAACTGTTTTTT. Translation gives CASSKRGNEKLFF.

The rearrangement joins TRBV30 to TRBJ2-7; D may be TRBD1 (6 bases). Germline CDR1 is GTSNPN and CDR2 is SVGIG (reference sequence). The CDR3 runs 15 residues. The V end lost 2 bases, the J end lost 0 bases, and 14 bases lay between the germline ends. DNA for the CDR3: TGTGCCTGGAGTATACTGGGACAACTCTCCTACGAGCAGTACTTC. The encoded protein is CAWSILGQLSYEQYF.

This clonotype was seen a few times. A clone one base away is much larger, so this may be a read error. The V gene is TRBV11-2, the J gene TRBJ1-6; possible D gene TRBD1, 6 bases. Germline assignment: CDR1 SGHAT and CDR2 FQNNGV. The CDR3 contains 17 residues. CDR3 in amino acids: CANSPVVQGSYNSPLHF. CDR3 nucleotides: TGTGCCAACAGCCCAGTAGTACAGGGCTCCTATAATTCACCCCTCCACTTT.

Notes on this clonotype: A much more abundant neighbour one base away suggests this may be a read error. The chain joins TRBV20-1 to TRBJ1-4; 7 bases fit TRBD1. Germline CDR1 is DFQATT and CDR2 is SNEGSKA (reference sequence). The CDR3 length is 14 residues. The CDR3 spells CGAGQVPRNEKLFF. DNA of the CDR3: TGCGGTGCTGGACAGGTCCCACGGAATGAAAAACTGTTTTTT.

Notes on this clonotype: This may be a read error: a much more frequent sequence differs by one nucleotide. The chain links TRBV12-3 or TRBV12-4 to TRBJ1-6; D call uncertain. The CDR3 has 14 amino acids. As DNA, the CDR3 is TGTGACAGCAGTTTAGCCGGGTTTAATTCACCCCTCCACTTT. Its translation: CDSSLAGFNSPLHF.

This clonotype appeared once. A read error may explain this, as a much larger clone is one base away. The chain recombines TRBV10-1 with TRBJ1-1, with unresolved D. The CDR3 consists of 12 residues. Looked up from germline, CDR1 is WNHNN and CDR2 is SYGVQD (reference sequence). The CDR3 bases are TGCGCCGGCAGTGATCGGACCCATGAAGCTTTCTTT. Protein: CAGSDRTHEAFF.

For the CDR3, the DNA is TGTGCCTGGAATGGGGTCCCGACTATCTATGGCTACACCTTC. Translating gives CAWNGVPTIYGYTF. This chain connects TRBV30 to TRBJ1-2; D not certain. The CDR3 is 14 residues long. V was clipped by 4 bases and J by 4 bases, with 16 bases between them. Germline CDR1 and CDR2: GTSNPN and SVGIG (reference sequence).

A word on this clonotype: At one end the junction does not follow the germline gene, possibly because of a read error. V and J are TRBV6-1 and TRBJ1-1; D might be TRBD1 (5 bases). Germline V lookup: CDR1 MNHNS, CDR2 SASEGT. This CDR3 has 14 amino acids. The CDR3 region is CTSSNRGTDTEAFF. CDR3 coding DNA: TGTACCAGCAGTAACCGGGGCACGGACACTGAAGCTTTCTTT.

The chain joins TRBV6-5 to TRBJ1-5, with D perhaps TRBD1 (5 bases). CDR3 size: 14 residues. The V end was cut by 5 bases, the J end by 7 bases, with 15 bases between. Germline CDR1 MNHEY, CDR2 SVGAGI. The CDR3 sequence: CASSHGGSEQPQHF. In DNA form, the CDR3 reads TGTGCCAGCAGTCACGGGGGGTCAGAGCAGCCCCAGCATTTT.

This clonotype has more than one count but fewer than ten. The chain combines TRBV11-1 with TRBJ2-1; tentatively, D is TRBD2 (5 bases). The CDR3 sequence is 17 residues long. The V gene lost 2 bases and the J gene lost 9 bases, with 23 bases spanning the gap. Germline CDR1 reads SGHAT; CDR2 reads FQDESV (reference sequence). For the CDR3, the DNA is TGTGCCAGCAGCTTATCTCGGCTAGCTGGAGACAACAGTGAGCAGTTCTTC. This gives the protein CASSLSRLAGDNSEQFF.

Details on this clonotype: The missing conserved phenylalanine or tryptophan at the end of this CDR3 makes a read error likely. The rearrangement uses TRBV11-3 and TRBJ2-1; 10 nucleotides agree with TRBD1. The CDR3 runs to 14 residues. The germline V gene has CDR1 SGHNT and CDR2 YENEEA. The ends lost 5 bases at V and 8 bases at J; junction bases unmatched: 6. The CDR3: CASSPRDRGHEQFY. CDR3 nucleotides: TGTGCCAGCAGCCCCCGGGACAGGGGTCATGAGCAGTTCTAC.

The chain combines TRBV28 with TRBJ2-3; tentative D call: TRBD1 (6 bases). V dropped 5 bases and J dropped 2 bases, with 11 bases sitting between them. CDR1 is MDHEN and CDR2 is SYDVKM in the germline V gene. The CDR3 has 14 amino acids. The CDR3 spells CASSPGQPTDTQYF. The CDR3 nucleotides are TGTGCCAGCAGTCCTGGACAGCCCACAGATACGCAGTATTTT.

A note on this clonotype: A read error is likely, as this CDR3 ends without the conserved phenylalanine or tryptophan. The rearrangement uses TRBV6-1 and TRBJ2-7; tentatively, D is TRBD2 (6 bases). Looked up from germline, CDR1 is MNHNS and CDR2 is SASEGT. The V gene lost 1 base and the J gene lost 3 bases, with 19 bases spanning the gap. This CDR3 region has 17 residues. CDR3 residues: CASSEVASAGRVYEQYL. CDR3 sequence (DNA): TGTGCCAGCAGTGAAGTAGCATCGGCGGGAAGGGTCTACGAGCAGTACTTA.

About this clonotype: At one end, the junction sequence differs from germline, possibly due to a read error. V gene TRBV11-3 combines with J gene TRBJ2-2, with no clear D. This CDR3 has 18 amino acids. CDR1 is SGHNT and CDR2 is YENEEA in the germline V gene. CDR3 bases: TGTGTCAGCAGCCCCCAATTCGCACTAAGACCGAACACCGGGGAGCTGTTTTTT. It is translated as CVSSPQFALRPNTGELFF.

The sample holds a few counts of this clonotype. This may stem from a read error, because a much larger clone lies one nucleotide away. CDR3 bases: TGCGCCAGCAGCCCATTAGGGACTAGCGGGCTCTACGATGAGCAGTTCTTC. This encodes CASSPLGTSGLYDEQFF. The chain links TRBV4-1 to TRBJ2-1, with 12 bases aligning to TRBD2. CDR3 length: 17 amino acids. CDR1 and CDR2 (germline): MGHRA, YSYEKL.

The chain couples TRBV20-1 to TRBJ2-1, with TRBD2 as a possible D gene (6 bases). The DNA end lines up better with TRBJ2-7; the J call may be wrong. CDR1 and CDR2 (germline): DFQATT, SNEGSKA (reference sequence). This CDR3 contains 15 residues. The CDR3 DNA sequence: TGCAGTGCCCCCCTTAGCGGACGGACTTACAATGAGCAGTACTTC. This encodes CSAPLSGRTYNEQYF.

The table lists this clonotype with many counts. CDR3 residues: CSARDRGYQPQHF. DNA for the CDR3: TGCAGTGCTAGAGACAGGGGTTATCAGCCCCAGCATTTT. V usage is TRBV20-1 and J usage is TRBJ1-5, with D tentatively TRBD1 (6 bases). Trimming stripped 0 bases from V and 5 bases from J, with 8 bases between. The CDR3 has 13 residues. The V gene's germline CDR1 is DFQATT and CDR2 SNEGSKA (reference sequence).

About this clonotype itself: One end of the junction fails to match germline, which may point to a read error. The V call is TRBV20-1, the J call TRBJ2-2, with 9 bases lining up with TRBD2. The CDR3 is 15 amino acids. Per the germline V gene, CDR1 is DFQATT and CDR2 is SNEGSKA (reference sequence). The CDR3 DNA is TGCAGTGCCCGAGAGGGAGCGGGAGGTACCGGGGAGCTCTTTTTT. This sequence encodes CSAREGAGGTGELFF.

The V call is TRBV5-1, the J call TRBJ2-5, with no clear D. The V end was cut by 1 base, the J end by 1 base, with 14 bases between. This CDR3 comprises 16 residues. Germline CDR1 reads SGHRS; CDR2 reads YFSETQ. The CDR3 reads CASSLFAGSVQETQYF. In nucleotides, the CDR3 is TGCGCCAGCAGCTTGTTCGCCGGGTCTGTCCAAGAGACCCAGTACTTC.

The J gene is TRBJ2-7, the V gene TRBV4-1; no clear D gene. In germline, CDR1 is MGHRA, CDR2 YSYEKL. V dropped 0 bases and J dropped 7 bases, with 10 bases sitting between them. This CDR3 spans 13 amino acids. CDR3 sequence reads: CASSQETGWEQYF. For the CDR3, the DNA is TGCGCCAGCAGCCAAGAAACGGGTTGGGAGCAGTACTTC.

The rearrangement links TRBV6-1 to TRBJ1-3, with D perhaps TRBD1 (6 bases). There are 15 residues in the CDR3. The V and J ends lost 3 bases and 4 bases respectively, with 13 bases between them. Germline CDR1 reads MNHNS; CDR2 reads SASEGT. Here the CDR3 reads CASSEAWGRGNTIYF. CDR3 nucleotide sequence: TGTGCCAGCAGTGAGGCATGGGGGCGCGGAAACACCATATATTTT.